This paragraph reports one TCR beta chain. Its matching antigen is unknown. PCR employed 60 Vbeta and 13 Jbeta primers. Using immunoSEQ multiplex PCR, the repertoire was profiled, and TCRdb retains in-frame clones only, with some absent. The table for this sample gives 55,000 to 80,000 clones. This entry belongs to a study of cytomegalovirus exposure and HLA in healthy donors. General study points: In a later analysis, a genetic analysis reported fewer productive-TCR N-insertions in an Asian-associated ancestry cluster than the cohort average.

Per the germline V gene, CDR1 is SGHRS and CDR2 is YFSETQ. V shed 7 bases and J 4 bases; nucleotides not matched to a gene: 11. The CDR3 totals 15 residues. The source material was PBMCs. The origin of this receptor is a man aged 40-50 years in good health and CMV-seronegative. The V gene is TRBV5-1, the J gene TRBJ2-5, with 9 bases fitting TRBD2. The CDR3 bases are TGCGCCAGCCGACGGGGCGGGGGGGCCGGAGAGACCCAGTACTTC. This gives the protein CASRRGGGAGETQYF.